Presented here are 5 T cell receptor beta chains from one specimen sequenced in a study of T cell repertoires in cytomegalovirus infection. TCRdb re-called the reads through MiXCR, storing one row per CDR3 protein. Of fewer than 900,000 distinct CDR3 sequences in the sample, roughly 29% were seen once. The antigens these receptors bind are not known. The material sequenced was cultured CD8+ T cells from PBMCs, taken from culture after CMV antigen stimulation. Receptor source: a human donor in good health (CMV status not recorded). Some clones in this sample may be carry-over from other donors' samples.

The table lists this clonotype with a few counts. This rearrangement joins TRBV19 to TRBJ2-4, with D possibly being TRBD2 (6 bases). Germline lookup yields CDR1 LNHDA and CDR2 SQIVND (reference sequence). V shed 0 bases and J shed 8 bases, with 17 bases lying between them. There are 16 residues in the CDR3. The CDR3 here is CASSIDVDYLKDIQYF. The CDR3 DNA reads as TGTGCCAGTAGTATAGATGTGGACTACCTGAAGGACATTCAGTACTTC.

The table lists this clonotype with a few counts. The rearrangement links TRBV15 to TRBJ2-7, with unresolved D. V lost 4 bases, J lost 6 bases, and 13 bases lay in between. Germline V gene lookup returns CDR1 LNHNV and CDR2 YYDKDF (reference sequence). This CDR3 region has 13 residues. The CDR3 sequence is CATSINQRSEQYV. The DNA for the CDR3 is TGTGCCACCAGCATCAATCAAAGGAGCGAGCAGTACGTC.

In its sample, this clonotype was seen a few times. The J gene is TRBJ2-1, the V gene TRBV5-6; possible D gene TRBD2, 6 bases. Germline V lookup: CDR1 SGHDT, CDR2 YYEEEE. V shed 4 bases and J shed 8 bases, with 16 bases lying between them. This CDR3 region has 14 residues. This CDR3 is CASSHNPPGDEQFF. The CDR3 DNA is TGTGCCAGCAGCCACAATCCACCGGGGGATGAGCAGTTCTTC.

This clonotype was counted a few times. This chain uses TRBV11-2 with TRBJ2-5; 11 bases are shared with TRBD2. This CDR3 is 15 amino acids long. Germline loops: CDR1 SGHAT, CDR2 FQNNGV. Trimming at V came to 1 base and at J to 7 bases, leaving 5 bases not matched to a gene. The CDR3 sequence: CASSLVAGGPVTQYF. The CDR3 DNA is TGTGCCAGCAGCTTAGTAGCGGGGGGGCCCGTGACCCAGTACTTC.

This clonotype has only a few counts. The chain links TRBV12-3 or TRBV12-4 to TRBJ2-1; TRBD2 matches at 8 bases. J was trimmed by 2 bases and V by 6 bases; bases with no gene match: 9. This CDR3 is 16 amino acids long. The CDR3 DNA is TGTGCCAGCAGCCCCGCCTGGGGACTAGCCTACAATGAGCAGTTCTTC. Translated, it gives CASSPAWGLAYNEQFF.